The 26 T cell receptor beta chains listed next were all sequenced from one sample in a study of cytomegalovirus exposure and HLA in healthy donors. In the PCR, 60 Vbeta and 13 Jbeta primers were used. Sequencing used immunoSEQ multiplex PCR; TCRdb keeps in-frame clones, though not all of them. Among about 170,000 clones listed, 80% were seen once. The sequenced sample was PBMCs. These receptors all come from a woman in her 50s in good health and CMV-seropositive.

The chain carries TRBV19 and TRBJ1-2; D uncertain. The germline V gene has CDR1 LNHDA and CDR2 SQIVND (reference sequence). Trimming removed 3 bases from V and 4 bases from J, with 12 bases in between. CDR3 size: 14 residues. The DNA of the CDR3 is TGTGCCAGTAGTATTCCCACAGAAGCCTATGGCTACACCTTC. The encoded protein is CASSIPTEAYGYTF.

For this clone: The same CDR3 arises from other DNA sequences in this sample as well. The chain links TRBV28 to TRBJ2-7; TRBD1 aligns across 8 bases. Per germline, CDR1 MDHEN and CDR2 SYDVKM. V trimming: 6 bases; J trimming: 1 base; junction bases outside the gene matches: 5. The CDR3 extends over 14 amino acids. CDR3 sequence: CASRPGQASYEQYF. The CDR3 coding sequence is TGTGCCAGCAGACCGGGACAGGCTTCCTACGAGCAGTACTTC.

This clone has more than one count but fewer than ten. V and J are TRBV19 and TRBJ1-1; maybe TRBD1 (6 bases). Germline V CDR1 and CDR2: LNHDA, SQIVND (reference sequence). V lost 5 bases and J lost 3, with 22 bases in between. There are 17 residues in the CDR3. The CDR3 nucleotides read TGTGCCAGTAGTCCTAATAGAGGGACACTGATTTACACTGAAGCTTTCTTT. It yields the protein CASSPNRGTLIYTEAFF.

V gene TRBV9 combines with J gene TRBJ2-5, with a possible D match to TRBD2 (7 bases). Per germline, CDR1 SGDLS and CDR2 YYNGEE. The CDR3 spans 12 residues. Between the trimmed V and J ends, which lost 5 bases and 11 bases, there was a span of 16 bases. The CDR3 DNA is TGTGCCAGCAGTCTGAGGGAGGGGGAGCAGTACTTC. Translating it yields CASSLREGEQYF.

The DNA of the CDR3 is TGTGCCAGCAGCCTTGACAGGGGGAGAGCTAACTATGGCTACACCTTC. As protein: CASSLDRGRANYGYTF. This sequence joins TRBV7-8 and TRBJ1-2; 9 nucleotides agree with TRBD1. V lost 5 bases, J lost 0 bases, and 7 bases stayed unmatched. The CDR3 totals 16 residues. Germline V gene sequence: CDR1 SGHVS, CDR2 FQNEAQ.

The rearrangement links TRBV18 to TRBJ1-1; D is ambiguous. V lost 0 bases and J 4 bases, leaving 18 bases between the germline ends. This CDR3 is 17 amino acids long. Germline V gene lookup returns CDR1 KGHSH and CDR2 LQKENI. CDR3 in amino acids: CASSPPSVAAPATEAFF. Written as DNA, the CDR3 is TGTGCCAGCTCACCACCGTCTGTAGCGGCCCCTGCCACTGAAGCTTTCTTT.

This clone appeared a single time. The CDR3 DNA follows: TGCGCCAGCAGCCAGATCCAGGACAGGGGCCCCTACGAGCAGTACTTC. Its translation: CASSQIQDRGPYEQYF. The rearrangement uses TRBV4-1 and TRBJ2-7; 9 bases are a match to TRBD1. Losses at the gene ends were 3 bases for V and 2 bases for J; bases not matched to a gene: 8. The CDR3 contains 16 residues. Germline CDR1 MGHRA, CDR2 YSYEKL.

This chain joins TRBV4-2 and TRBJ2-6; D gene uncertain. This CDR3 spans 19 amino acids. From germline, CDR1 is LGHNA and CDR2 YNFKEQ. V was pared by 1 base and J by 0 bases, with 16 bases between. CDR3 nucleotide sequence: TGTGCCAGCAGCCAAGGAAGTTGGCAGGCCTCCTCTGGGGCCAACGTCCTGACTTTC. Protein product: CASSQGSWQASSGANVLTF.

The chain joins TRBV6-1 to TRBJ2-7; 7 bases are a match to TRBD1. This CDR3 is 13 amino acids long. The V gene end was trimmed by 5 bases and the J gene end by 5 bases; junction bases not matched to a gene: 6. The germline V gene has CDR1 MNHNS and CDR2 SASEGT. This CDR3 reads CASSRQGTDEQYF. The CDR3 DNA reads TGTGCCAGCAGTCGACAGGGAACTGACGAGCAGTACTTC.

The V gene is TRBV4-1, the J gene TRBJ2-7, with TRBD1 as a possible D gene (5 bases). Germline lookup yields CDR1 MGHRA and CDR2 YSYEKL. The CDR3 covers 14 residues. The V end was cut by 4 bases, the J end by 1 base, with 11 bases between. DNA of the CDR3: TGCGCCAGCAGCCCCAGGGCCCAATCCTACGAGCAGTACTTC. Amino acid sequence: CASSPRAQSYEQYF.

The V call is TRBV28, the J call TRBJ2-7, with 9 bases fitting TRBD2. The germline V gene has CDR1 MDHEN and CDR2 SYDVKM. J lost 4 bases, V lost 6 bases, and 7 bases had no gene match. The CDR3 is made up of 14 amino acids. CDR3 DNA sequence: TGTGCCAGCAGGGAGAGCGGGGGGCCATACGAGCAGTACTTC. Encoded protein: CASRESGGPYEQYF.

The CDR3, as DNA: TGTGCCAGTAGTATTTTGGGCTATAATCAGCCCCAGCATTTT. This sequence encodes CASSILGYNQPQHF. V gene TRBV19 combines with J gene TRBJ1-5; D uncertain. V shed 3 bases and J shed 4 bases, with 10 bases lying between them. Germline-derived CDR1 and CDR2 are LNHDA and SQIVND (reference sequence). CDR3 length: 14 residues. The complete variable domain, with remaining parts taken from reference TRBV19 and TRBJ1-5, reads DGGITQSPKYLFRKEGQNVTLSCEQNLNHDAMYWYRQDPGQGLRLIYYSQIVNDFQKGDIAEGYSVSREKKESFPLTVTSAQKNPTAFYLCASSILGYNQPQHFGDGTRLSIL.

This rearrangement joins TRBV9 to TRBJ2-1; a possible D gene is TRBD1 (5 bases). Germline CDR1 SGDLS, CDR2 YYNGEE. Trimming shortened V by 0 bases and J by 7 bases, and 14 bases separated the two germline ends. The CDR3 has 15 amino acids. The CDR3 sequence is CASSVGSIAGNEQFF. The DNA for the CDR3 is TGTGCCAGCAGCGTAGGTTCTATTGCAGGGAATGAGCAGTTCTTC.

This clone was seen a few times. The chain links TRBV9 to TRBJ2-5; TRBD1 is a possible D gene (6 bases). The V gene lost 1 base and the J gene lost 0 bases, with 7 bases spanning the gap. CDR1 and CDR2 (germline): SGDLS, YYNGEE. The CDR3 extends over 14 amino acids. The CDR3 bases are TGTGCCAGCAGCGTACAGGGGTACCAAGAGACCCAGTACTTC. Its translation: CASSVQGYQETQYF.

CDR3 coding DNA: TGTGCCAGCAGTGAGGTGACAGGTTCACCCCTCCACTTT. This encodes CASSEVTGSPLHF. V usage is TRBV2 and J usage is TRBJ1-6; a possible D gene is TRBD1 (6 bases). V was shortened by 3 bases and J by 9 bases, with 9 bases between the two germline ends. This CDR3 has 13 residues. Germline-derived CDR1 and CDR2 are SNHLY and FYNNEI. Full variable domain (rest looked up from reference TRBV2 and TRBJ1-6): EPEVTQTPSHQVTQMGQEVILRCVPISNHLYFYWYRQILGQKVEFLVSFYNNEISEKSEIFDDQFSVERPDGSNFTLKIRSTKLEDSAMYFCASSEVTGSPLHFGNGTRLTVT.

The rearrangement uses TRBV19 and TRBJ1-4; TRBD1 matches at 10 bases. Trimming cost V 5 bases and J 5 bases; bases outside gene matches: 11. Germline CDR1 reads LNHDA; CDR2 reads SQIVND (reference sequence). CDR3 size: 17 residues. Here the CDR3 DNA reads TGTGCCAGTAGTCCCTCGACAGGGGGCGAGGCGAATGAAAAACTGTTTTTT. Translated, it gives CASSPSTGGEANEKLFF.

The chain combines TRBV28 with TRBJ1-1; TRBD1 matches 7 bases. Germline V CDR1 and CDR2: MDHEN, SYDVKM. This CDR3 spans 14 amino acids. With V trimmed by 4 bases and J by 2 bases, 4 bases remained unmatched. The CDR3 DNA is TGTGCCAGCAGTTATGACAGGGCCAACACTGAAGCTTTCTTT. It codes for CASSYDRANTEAFF. Filled out from reference TRBV28 and TRBJ1-1, the complete variable domain reads DVKVTQSSRYLVKRTGEKVFLECVQDMDHENMFWYRQDPGLGLRLIYFSYDVKMKEKGDIPEGYSVSREKKERFSLILESASTNQTSMYLCASSYDRANTEAFFGQGTRLTVV.

The genes are TRBV28 and TRBJ2-7, with TRBD2 matching 13 bases. CDR3 length: 17 amino acids. V lost 2 bases and J lost 5; bases outside the gene matches: 9. CDR1 MDHEN and CDR2 SYDVKM come from the germline V gene. The CDR3 DNA sequence: TGTGCCAGCAGTTTAACCAGCGGACTAGCGGGAGTCAACGAGCAGTACTTC. Amino acid sequence: CASSLTSGLAGVNEQYF.

This clone has more than one count but fewer than ten. The chain combines TRBV27 with TRBJ1-2; a weak D match, TRBD1 (5 bases). The germline V gene has CDR1 MNHEY and CDR2 SMNVEV (reference sequence). The CDR3 covers 13 residues. V lost 4 bases to trimming and J lost 4 bases, with 10 bases between them. The CDR3 region has the DNA TGTGCCAGCAGTTCGCAGGGTCCCTATGGCTACACCTTC. As protein: CASSSQGPYGYTF.

The V and J genes are TRBV4-3 and TRBJ2-7; perhaps TRBD1 as D (5 bases). V dropped 1 base and J dropped 4 bases, with 17 bases sitting between them. Germline V gene data show CDR1 as LGHNA and CDR2 as YSLEER. The CDR3 loop spans 16 amino acids. The CDR3, as DNA: TGCGCCAGCAGCCAAGGTATCCAGGGTGGACATTACGAGCAGTACTTC. The encoded protein is CASSQGIQGGHYEQYF.

This chain links TRBV19 with TRBJ2-5, with 8 bases fitting TRBD1. J was trimmed by 3 bases and V by 3 bases; bases with no gene match: 0. CDR1 is LNHDA, CDR2 SQIVND, per germline (reference sequence). The CDR3 contains 13 residues. CDR3 sequence (DNA): TGTGCCAGTAGTATGGACAGGGAAGAGACCCAGTACTTC. This encodes CASSMDREETQYF.

CDR3 region: CASSLVFGGGPNTIYF. In nucleotides, the CDR3 is TGTGCCAGCAGCTTAGTGTTTGGAGGAGGACCAAACACCATATATTTT. The chain recombines TRBV7-2 with TRBJ1-3; no clear D gene. The V gene lost 1 base and the J gene lost 6 bases, with 16 bases spanning the gap. CDR1 is SGHTA, CDR2 FQGNSA, per germline. The CDR3 length is 16 residues. The variable domain in full, completed from reference TRBV7-2 and TRBJ1-3, reads GAGVSQSPSNKVTEKGKDVELRCDPISGHTALYWYRQSLGQGLEFLIYFQGNSAPDKSGLPSDRFSAERTGGSVSTLTIQRTQQEDSAVYLCASSLVFGGGPNTIYFGEGSWLTVV.

The J gene is TRBJ1-2, the V gene TRBV12-2. TRBV12-2 is listed as a pseudogene. The CDR3 runs 16 residues. DNA of the CDR3: TGTACAAGTCGCTTAGAAGGTCTGATTCTAGACTATGGCTACACCTTC. The encoded protein is CTSRLEGLILDYGYTF.

The CDR3 region is CASSLGSGGFEKLFF. The CDR3 DNA reads as TGTGCCAGCAGCTTAGGTTCAGGGGGGTTTGAAAAACTGTTTTTT. V and J are TRBV11-2 and TRBJ1-4, with TRBD1 matching 7 bases. Looked up from germline, CDR1 is SGHAT and CDR2 is FQNNGV. Germline trimming cut 1 base from V and 7 bases from J; bases unmatched to any gene: 6. There are 15 residues in the CDR3.

This chain joins TRBV27 and TRBJ1-5, with D possibly matching TRBD1 (6 bases). The V gene lost 6 bases and the J gene lost 2 bases, with 17 bases spanning the gap. This CDR3 is built from 16 residues. Germline-derived CDR1 and CDR2 are MNHEY and SMNVEV (reference sequence). The chain's CDR3 is CASRLRGGLRNQPQHF. CDR3 coding DNA: TGTGCCAGCAGACTTAGGGGGGGTTTACGCAATCAGCCCCAGCATTTT.

The chain links TRBV11-2 to TRBJ2-4; D is uncertain. Germline CDR1 and CDR2: SGHAT and FQNNGV. The CDR3 has 13 residues. V dropped 0 bases and J dropped 6 bases, with 6 bases sitting between them. CDR3 coding DNA: TGTGCCAGCAGCTTAGATCCGGGAAACATTCAGTACTTC. Amino acids: CASSLDPGNIQYF.